Following are 22 T cell receptor beta chains from one sample sequenced in a study of cytomegalovirus exposure and HLA in healthy donors. Profiling relied on immunoSEQ multiplex PCR, and the TCRdb table lists in-frame clones only, not all of them. The sample comprises roughly 330,000 clones, around 87% of which are singletons, and roughly 1.2% rests with the top ten. The sample comprised PBMCs. All receptors come from a woman in her 30s in good health and CMV-seropositive.

V gene TRBV2 combines with J gene TRBJ1-6; 11 positions agree with TRBD1. The CDR3 is 18 amino acids. V lost 6 bases to trimming and J lost 8 bases; unmatched junction nucleotides: 15. Germline CDR1 reads SNHLY; CDR2 reads FYNNEI. The CDR3 nucleotides are TGTGCCAGCAGGCCCCGGACAGGGGGCTTTATGGTGGATTCACCCCTCCACTTT. This sequence encodes CASRPRTGGFMVDSPLHF. Full variable domain (rest looked up from reference TRBV2 and TRBJ1-6): EPEVTQTPSHQVTQMGQEVILRCVPISNHLYFYWYRQILGQKVEFLVSFYNNEISEKSEIFDDQFSVERPDGSNFTLKIRSTKLEDSAMYFCASRPRTGGFMVDSPLHFGNGTRLTVT.

This chain joins TRBV18 and TRBJ2-6, with 7 positions matching TRBD1. The V segment lost 1 base and the J segment 0 bases; nucleotides outside the gene matches: 6. Per germline, CDR1 KGHSH and CDR2 LQKENI. The CDR3 runs to 18 residues. CDR3 DNA: TGTGCCAGCTCACCACGGAGACAGGGAATCTCTGGGGCCAACGTCCTGACTTTC. It specifies CASSPRRQGISGANVLTF.

This chain joins TRBV7-8 and TRBJ2-3; 11 bases are a match to TRBD2. Germline assignment: CDR1 SGHVS and CDR2 FQNEAQ. The V gene end was trimmed by 2 bases and the J gene end by 0 bases; junction bases not matched to a gene: 7. The CDR3 is 18 residues long. The CDR3 sequence is CASSLSRLAGTSTDTQYF. CDR3 coding DNA: TGTGCCAGCAGCTTAAGCCGACTAGCGGGGACTAGCACAGATACGCAGTATTTT. The full variable domain, completed using reference TRBV7-8 and TRBJ2-3, is GAGVSQSPRYKVAKRGQDVALRCDPISGHVSLFWYQQALGQGPEFLTYFQNEAQLDKSGLPSDRFFAERPEGSVSTLKIQRTQQEDSAVYLCASSLSRLAGTSTDTQYFGPGTRLTVL.

CDR3 region: CAWSVRQGGQPQHF. The CDR3 DNA sequence: TGTGCCTGGAGTGTACGACAGGGTGGGCAGCCCCAGCATTTT. The chain employs TRBV30 and TRBJ1-5; TRBD1 aligns across 7 bases. The CDR3 has 14 amino acids. V was clipped by 0 bases and J by 7 bases; unmatched bases: 6. CDR1 is GTSNPN and CDR2 is SVGIG in the germline V gene (reference sequence). Full variable domain (missing parts from reference TRBV30 and TRBJ1-5): SQTIHQWPATLVQPVGSPLSLECTVEGTSNPNLYWYRQAAGRGLQLLFYSVGIGQISSEVPQNLSASRPQDRQFILSSKKLLLSDSGFYLCAWSVRQGGQPQHFGDGTRLSIL.

The gene calls are TRBV19 and TRBJ2-1; 12 nucleotides match TRBD2. V gave up 6 bases and J gave up 8 bases; unmatched junction bases: 5. The CDR3 has 14 amino acids. Looked up from germline, CDR1 is LNHDA and CDR2 is SQIVND (reference sequence). The CDR3 nucleotides are TGTGCCAGTAGGACTAGCGGGAGAGGAGATGAGCAGTTCTTC. Translation: CASRTSGRGDEQFF.

The chain joins TRBV13 to TRBJ2-7, with D perhaps matching TRBD1 (6 bases). The CDR3 consists of 15 residues. Trimming left V 4 bases short and J 4 bases short, with 17 bases between. Germline CDR1 is PRHDT and CDR2 is FYEKMQ (reference sequence). The CDR3 here is CASSSRTAMLYEQYF. CDR3 sequence (DNA): TGTGCCAGCAGCTCCAGGACAGCCATGCTTTACGAGCAGTACTTC.

Of note for this clone: The junction departs from germline at one end; a sequencing error may be responsible. The chain links TRBV13 to TRBJ1-1; D is uncertain. Germline V gene lookup returns CDR1 PRHDT and CDR2 FYEKMQ (reference sequence). The length of the CDR3 is 11 residues. The CDR3 coding sequence is TGTGCCAGCAGCCTCAACATTGAAGCTTTCTTT. The encoded protein is CASSLNIEAFF. Full variable domain (outside the CDR3, taken from reference TRBV13 and TRBJ1-1): AAGVIQSPRHLIKEKRETATLKCYPIPRHDTVYWYQQGPGQDPQFLISFYEKMQSDKGSIPDRFSAQQFSDYHSELNMSSLELGDSALYFCASSLNIEAFFGQGTRLTVV.

The chain is built from TRBV5-5 and TRBJ2-6; D not resolved. V was trimmed by 0 bases and J by 0 bases, leaving 7 bases between them. Looked up from germline, CDR1 is SGHKS and CDR2 is YYEKEE (reference sequence). There are 16 residues in the CDR3. This CDR3 is CASSLEAASGANVLTF. The DNA for the CDR3 is TGTGCCAGCAGCTTGGAGGCGGCCTCTGGGGCCAACGTCCTGACTTTC.

This chain connects TRBV30 to TRBJ2-7; D might be TRBD1 (6 bases). The CDR3 spans 14 residues. Per germline, CDR1 GTSNPN and CDR2 SVGIG (reference sequence). V was pared by 2 bases and J by 4 bases, with 15 bases between. CDR3 bases: TGTGCCTGGAGTAGGGACACAGGCTTTTACGAGCAGTACTTC. Translation: CAWSRDTGFYEQYF.

The chain uses TRBV28 and TRBJ1-4; D not resolved. This CDR3 comprises 16 residues. Germline V gives CDR1 MDHEN, CDR2 SYDVKM. V lost 8 bases, J lost 6 bases, and 22 bases lay in between. This CDR3 is CASCSNQEPSYEKLFF. CDR3 nucleotides: TGTGCCAGCTGCTCAAATCAGGAGCCAAGCTATGAAAAACTGTTTTTT. The variable domain in full, with the rest retrieved from reference TRBV28 and TRBJ1-4, is DVKVTQSSRYLVKRTGEKVFLECVQDMDHENMFWYRQDPGLGLRLIYFSYDVKMKEKGDIPEGYSVSREKKERFSLILESASTNQTSMYLCASCSNQEPSYEKLFFGSGTQLSVL.

The chain joins TRBV15 to TRBJ2-7, with D possibly TRBD2 on 6 matching bases. Germline CDR1 and CDR2: LNHNV and YYDKDF (reference sequence). The V gene lost 8 bases and the J gene lost 2 bases, with 16 bases spanning the gap. The CDR3 is 14 residues long. The CDR3 region is CATATEPGAYEQYF. Written as DNA, the CDR3 is TGTGCCACCGCCACCGAGCCGGGGGCCTACGAGCAGTACTTC. Looking up the rest from reference TRBV15 and TRBJ2-7 gives the full variable domain: DAMVIQNPRYQVTQFGKPVTLSCSQTLNHNVMYWYQQKSSQAPKLLFHYYDKDFNNEADTPDNFQSRRPNTSFCFLDIRSPGLGDTAMYLCATATEPGAYEQYFGPGTRLTVT.

As concerns this clone: Other DNA sequences in the same sample also yield this CDR3. V and J are TRBV9 and TRBJ1-5; a possible D gene is TRBD1 (5 bases). Per germline, CDR1 SGDLS and CDR2 YYNGEE. V lost 0 bases, J lost 7 bases, and 8 bases lay in between. This CDR3 is 13 amino acids long. In nucleotides, the CDR3 is TGTGCCAGCAGCGTAGAAGGGGTCCAGCCCCAGCATTTT. This codes for CASSVEGVQPQHF.

The chain combines TRBV29-1 with TRBJ2-3, with no clear D. Germline V gene sequence: CDR1 SQVTM, CDR2 ANQGSEA. CDR3 length: 13 amino acids. The V and J ends lost 4 bases and 2 bases respectively, with 10 bases between them. CDR3 in amino acids: CSVVYQITDTQYF. In nucleotides, the CDR3 is TGCAGCGTTGTTTATCAGATCACAGATACGCAGTATTTT.

This clone was picked up a small number of times. CDR3 in DNA: TGTGCCAGCAGCTCCGTAACAGGGCAGGAAAAACTGTTTTTT. It yields the protein CASSSVTGQEKLFF. The chain employs TRBV5-4 and TRBJ1-4, with a weak D call TRBD1 (6 bases). Trimming cost V 3 bases and J 8 bases, with 14 bases left between them. Germline CDR1 and CDR2: SGHNT and YYREEE (reference sequence). This CDR3 comprises 14 residues.

The J gene is TRBJ2-5, the V gene TRBV4-2, with a tentative D call TRBD2 (5 bases). The germline V and J ends were trimmed by 4 bases and 2 bases, with 14 bases remaining between them. The CDR3 is 15 amino acids. Germline lookup yields CDR1 LGHNA and CDR2 YNFKEQ. The CDR3 DNA sequence: TGTGCCAGCAGCCGGTCGACGGACTGGCAAGAGACCCAGTACTTC. Protein: CASSRSTDWQETQYF.

The V call is TRBV5-6, the J call TRBJ1-1; 9 nucleotides line up with TRBD1. Looked up from germline, CDR1 is SGHDT and CDR2 is YYEEEE. The CDR3 spans 15 residues. Trimming cost V 4 bases and J 2 bases; bases outside gene matches: 6. The CDR3 is CASSPGTGYNTEAFF. The CDR3 bases are TGTGCCAGCAGCCCCGGGACAGGGTACAACACTGAAGCTTTCTTT.

The chain couples TRBV11-3 to TRBJ2-3, with D perhaps matching TRBD2 (6 bases). Germline-derived CDR1 and CDR2 are SGHNT and YENEEA. V was pared by 5 bases and J by 8 bases, with 17 bases between. This CDR3 is built from 14 residues. Here the CDR3 reads CASSGRGQEGTQYF. The CDR3 DNA is TGTGCCAGCAGCGGCCGGGGCCAGGAGGGTACGCAGTATTTT.

V is TRBV10-1 and J is TRBJ2-3; D uncertain. Germline values: CDR1 WNHNN, CDR2 SYGVQD (reference sequence). The CDR3 totals 11 residues. The V gene lost 11 bases and the J gene lost 4 bases, with 10 bases spanning the gap. CDR3 nucleotide sequence: TGCGCCGCTATAGCTTCAGATACGCAGTATTTT. Translated: CAAIASDTQYF.

The CDR3 bases are TGTGCCAGCAGTTACTCAAGGGAAGGGAATTCACCCCTCCACTTT. Translating gives CASSYSREGNSPLHF. This chain joins TRBV6-5 and TRBJ1-6, with D unclear. The CDR3 is made up of 15 amino acids. CDR1 is MNHEY, CDR2 SVGAGI, per germline. Trimming shortened V by 0 bases and J by 7 bases, and 10 bases separated the two germline ends.

Concerning this clone itself: Other nucleotide sequences from this sample produce the same CDR3. V and J are TRBV11-3 and TRBJ2-5; unclear D gene. Trimming pared 3 bases from V and 5 bases from J, leaving 7 bases between. Germline V lookup: CDR1 SGHNT, CDR2 YENEEA. This CDR3 has 12 amino acids. This CDR3 is CASSFSGETQYF. CDR3 bases: TGTGCCAGCAGCTTCAGTGGTGAGACCCAGTACTTC.

The chain carries TRBV27 and TRBJ2-7; TRBD1 might be the D (6 bases). The CDR3 runs to 14 residues. The germline CDR1 and CDR2 sequences are MNHEY and SMNVEV (reference sequence). Trimming removed 2 bases from V and 6 bases from J, with 14 bases in between. CDR3 protein: CASSLQGNLGEQYF. The CDR3 DNA reads as TGTGCCAGCAGTTTACAGGGGAATTTGGGCGAGCAGTACTTC.

This rearrangement joins TRBV18 to TRBJ2-2, with TRBD2 as a possible D gene (5 bases). Germline loops: CDR1 KGHSH, CDR2 LQKENI. The CDR3 extends over 14 amino acids. Trimming stripped 4 bases from V and 1 base from J, with 7 bases between. CDR3 nucleotides: TGTGCCAGCTCACGCGGGCAGAACACCGGGGAGCTGTTTTTT. It translates to CASSRGQNTGELFF.